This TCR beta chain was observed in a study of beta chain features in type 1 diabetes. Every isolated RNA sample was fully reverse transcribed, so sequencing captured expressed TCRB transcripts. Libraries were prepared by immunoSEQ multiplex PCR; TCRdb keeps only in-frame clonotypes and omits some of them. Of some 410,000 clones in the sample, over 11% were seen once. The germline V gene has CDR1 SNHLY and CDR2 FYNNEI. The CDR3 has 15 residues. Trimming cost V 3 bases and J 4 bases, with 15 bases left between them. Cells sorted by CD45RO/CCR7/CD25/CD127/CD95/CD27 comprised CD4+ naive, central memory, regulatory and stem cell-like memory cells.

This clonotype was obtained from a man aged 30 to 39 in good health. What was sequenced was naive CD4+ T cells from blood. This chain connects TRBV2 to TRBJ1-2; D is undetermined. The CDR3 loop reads CASSEGAGGLYGYTF. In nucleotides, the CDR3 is TGTGCCAGCAGTGAGGGCGCAGGAGGGCTCTATGGCTACACCTTC.